Presented here are 26 T cell receptor beta chains from one specimen sequenced in a study of T cell clusters in autoimmune cytopenias. Some 39,000 genome equivalents of blood DNA were amplified for TRB. Multiplex touch-down PCR amplified TRB using TRB-A and TRB-B pools in one tube. TCRdb reprocessed the multiplex PCR reads, with one entry per CDR3 protein and no DNA. Its listing shows over 7,000 distinct CDR3 sequences. Sequencing input: peripheral blood. The receptor set was obtained from a human donor with an autoimmune cytopenia or autoimmune hepatitis (not recorded which).

J is TRBJ1-1 and V is TRBV7-2. The CDR3 has 17 residues. Germline V gene lookup returns CDR1 SGHTA and CDR2 FQGNSA. The CDR3 region is CASTKRGGTRENTEAFF.

The rearrangement links TRBV5-1 to TRBJ1-4; the TCRdb call, TRBD1, lacks DNA for checking. Germline V lookup: CDR1 SGHRS, CDR2 YFSETQ. The CDR3 is 15 amino acids. The CDR3 spells CASSKQGLENEKLFF.

This chain connects TRBV6-1 to TRBJ2-6; TCRdb's assignment of TRBD1 cannot be checked, as there is no DNA. CDR1 is MNHNS, CDR2 SASEGT, per germline. The CDR3 has 15 residues. The CDR3 sequence is CASSEPGSGANVLTF.

The rearrangement uses TRBV12-5 and TRBJ1-4; with no DNA, the TCRdb D assignment of TRBD1 cannot be verified. CDR3 length equals 14 residues. CDR1 and CDR2 from the germline V gene are LGHNT and FRNRAP. This CDR3 is CASGTDRGREKLFF.

This clonotype is identified as medium-sized from frequency. The V gene is TRBV5-6, the J gene TRBJ2-5; TCRdb proposes TRBD1, but this gene call is untestable without DNA. Germline lookup yields CDR1 SGHDT and CDR2 YYEEEE. This CDR3 is 15 amino acids long. This CDR3 reads CASIKTGELQETQYF. The full variable domain, rest sourced from reference TRBV5-6 and TRBJ2-5, is DAGVTQSPTHLIKTRGQQVTLRCSPKSGHDTVSWYQQALGQGPQFIFQYYEEEERQRGNFPDRFSGHQFPNYSSELNVNALLLGDSALYLCASIKTGELQETQYFGPGTRLLVL.

The chain uses TRBV28 and TRBJ2-5. The germline V gene has CDR1 MDHEN and CDR2 SYDVKM. The CDR3 runs to 11 residues. CDR3 sequence reads: CASSQQETQYF.

The chain combines TRBV5-1 with TRBJ1-1; TCRdb proposes TRBD1, but this gene call is untestable without DNA. This CDR3 comprises 14 residues. The germline V gene has CDR1 SGHRS and CDR2 YFSETQ. The CDR3 loop reads CASSPGQQNTEAFF.

The chain combines TRBV10-2 with TRBJ1-2. Germline V lookup: CDR1 WSHSY, CDR2 SAAADI. The CDR3 is made up of 14 amino acids. CDR3 protein: CASSESSSGRGYTF.

Measured by frequency, this clonotype is medium-sized. The V gene is TRBV29-1, the J gene TRBJ2-7; the D gene TCRdb calls, TRBD1, cannot be checked with no DNA. Per germline, CDR1 SQVTM and CDR2 ANQGSEA. The CDR3 loop spans 12 amino acids. This chain's CDR3 is CSVTGQHYEQYF.

The chain joins TRBV29-1 to TRBJ1-2; as DNA is missing, the TRBD1 call by TCRdb cannot be tested. The CDR3 totals 11 residues. Germline CDR1 reads SQVTM; CDR2 reads ANQGSEA. The CDR3 sequence is CSVEQGYGYTF.

The chain employs TRBV18 and TRBJ1-2. CDR1 is KGHSH, CDR2 LQKENI, per germline. The CDR3 consists of 13 residues. The CDR3 loop is CASSPLRTYGYTF.

CDR3 loop: CASSPLAGGPSEQYF. The chain recombines TRBV27 with TRBJ2-7; the D call of TRBD2 rests on TCRdb alone, since no DNA is present to check it. Germline V gene sequence: CDR1 MNHEY, CDR2 SMNVEV (reference sequence). The CDR3 totals 15 residues.

In terms of frequency, this clonotype is medium-sized. This chain joins TRBV6-6 and TRBJ1-5. The CDR3 is 15 residues long. The germline CDR1 and CDR2 sequences are MNHNY and SVGAGI (reference sequence). CDR3 loop: CASSYDTVLNQPQHF.

The chain joins TRBV10-1 to TRBJ2-3. This CDR3 region has 15 residues. The germline V gene encodes CDR1 WNHNN and CDR2 SYGVQD (reference sequence). CDR3 amino acids: CASSESTSSTDTQYF.

The rearrangement links TRBV6-1 to TRBJ1-5; checking the TCRdb D call of TRBD1 is not possible without DNA. The CDR3 length is 13 residues. Germline V gene sequence: CDR1 MNHNS, CDR2 SASEGT. The CDR3 here is CASRIEQGQPQHF.

The chain employs TRBV25-1 and TRBJ1-2. The CDR3 runs to 13 residues. From germline, CDR1 is MGHDK and CDR2 SYGVNS. This CDR3 is CASSESALYGYTF.

The chain recombines TRBV5-1 with TRBJ2-1; lacking DNA, the TRBD1 call made by TCRdb goes unchecked. This CDR3 contains 15 residues. Germline values: CDR1 SGHRS, CDR2 YFSETQ. CDR3 region: CASSFSGGSYNEQFF.

Considering frequency, this clonotype is medium-sized (0.01 to 0.1%). V and J are TRBV6-5 and TRBJ2-7. Germline V gene lookup returns CDR1 MNHEY and CDR2 SVGAGI. This CDR3 has 13 residues. The CDR3 sequence: CASSSSGRGREYF.

The chain is built from TRBV12-3 or TRBV12-4 and TRBJ2-5; TCRdb selects TRBD1, and the lack of DNA leaves this call unchecked. CDR3 length: 13 amino acids. CDR3 in amino acids: CASSAWAPETQYF.

The CDR3 here is CASSLGSQETQYF. This chain uses TRBV5-6 with TRBJ2-5. Germline loops: CDR1 SGHDT, CDR2 YYEEEE. The CDR3 is 13 residues long.

The chain joins TRBV12-3 or TRBV12-4 to TRBJ1-4; with no DNA, the TCRdb D assignment of TRBD1 cannot be verified. This CDR3 contains 13 residues. The CDR3 reads CASGILGAGGLFF.

This clonotype is deemed medium-sized (0.01 to 0.1%) by its frequency. CDR3 in amino acids: CAISLSDYEQYF. This rearrangement joins TRBV10-3 to TRBJ2-7. Germline CDR1 reads ENHRY; CDR2 reads SYGVKD. This CDR3 has 12 amino acids.

J is TRBJ2-3 and V is TRBV7-3; the TCRdb D gene call, TRBD2, has no DNA to confirm it. The CDR3 contains 14 residues. The germline V gene has CDR1 SGHTA and CDR2 FQGTGA. The CDR3 loop is CASSESSGADTQYF. Using reference TRBV7-3 and TRBJ2-3 for the parts outside the CDR3, the full variable domain is GAGVSQTPSNKVTEKGKYVELRCDPISGHTALYWYRQSLGQGPEFLIYFQGTGAADDSGLPNDRFFAVRPEGSVSTLKIQRTERGDSAVYLCASSESSGADTQYFGPGTRLTVL.

V usage is TRBV12-3 or TRBV12-4 and J usage is TRBJ1-4. The CDR3 totals 15 residues. The CDR3 protein is CASSLEGVPNEKLFF.

The chain is built from TRBV18 and TRBJ2-7. Germline V gene lookup returns CDR1 KGHSH and CDR2 LQKENI. This CDR3 spans 12 amino acids. CDR3 protein: CASSATSYEQYF. Filled out from reference TRBV18 and TRBJ2-7, the complete variable domain reads NAGVMQNPRHLVRRRGQEARLRCSPMKGHSHVYWYRQLPEEGLKFMVYLQKENIIDESGMPKERFSAEFPKEGPSILRIQQVVRGDSAAYFCASSATSYEQYFGPGTRLTVT.

The genes are TRBV27 and TRBJ1-5; TCRdb's D call, TRBD1, is unchecked because there is no DNA. Germline values: CDR1 MNHEY, CDR2 SMNVEV (reference sequence). The CDR3 is 19 residues long. CDR3 amino acids: CASSSNGQGRGFSNQPQHF.